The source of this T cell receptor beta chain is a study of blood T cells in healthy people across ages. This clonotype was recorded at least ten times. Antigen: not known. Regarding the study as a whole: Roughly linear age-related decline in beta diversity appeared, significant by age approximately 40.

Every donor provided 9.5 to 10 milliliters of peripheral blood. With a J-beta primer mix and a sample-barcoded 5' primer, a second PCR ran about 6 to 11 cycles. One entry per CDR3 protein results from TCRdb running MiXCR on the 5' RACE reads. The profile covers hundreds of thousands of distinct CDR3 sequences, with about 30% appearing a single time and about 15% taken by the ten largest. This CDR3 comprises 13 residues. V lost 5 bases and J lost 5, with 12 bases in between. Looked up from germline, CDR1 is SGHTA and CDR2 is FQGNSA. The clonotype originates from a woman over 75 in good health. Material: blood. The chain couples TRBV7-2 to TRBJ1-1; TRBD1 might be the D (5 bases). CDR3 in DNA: TGTGCCAGCAGCCGAACCCAGGGAACTGAAGCTTTCTTT. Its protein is CASSRTQGTEAFF.